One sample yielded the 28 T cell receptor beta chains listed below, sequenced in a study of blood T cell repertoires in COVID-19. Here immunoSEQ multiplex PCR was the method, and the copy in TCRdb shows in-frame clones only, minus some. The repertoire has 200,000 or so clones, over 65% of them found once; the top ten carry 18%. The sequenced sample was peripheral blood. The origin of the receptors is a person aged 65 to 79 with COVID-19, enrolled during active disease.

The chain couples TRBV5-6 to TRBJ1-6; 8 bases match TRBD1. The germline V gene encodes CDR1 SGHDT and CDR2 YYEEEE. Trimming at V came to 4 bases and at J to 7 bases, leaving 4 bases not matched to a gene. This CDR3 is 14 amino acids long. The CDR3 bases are TGTGCCAGCAGCCCTTGGGACAGGAATTCACCCCTCCACTTT. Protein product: CASSPWDRNSPLHF.

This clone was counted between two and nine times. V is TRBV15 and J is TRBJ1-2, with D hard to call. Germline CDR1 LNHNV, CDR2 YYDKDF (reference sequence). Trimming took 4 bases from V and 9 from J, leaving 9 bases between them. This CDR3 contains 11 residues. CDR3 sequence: CATSNTVSYTF. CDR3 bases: TGTGCCACCAGCAACACAGTGAGCTACACCTTC.

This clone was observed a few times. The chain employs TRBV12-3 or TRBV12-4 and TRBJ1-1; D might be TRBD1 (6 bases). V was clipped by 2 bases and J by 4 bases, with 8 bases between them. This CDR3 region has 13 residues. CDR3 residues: CASSLQGFTEAFF. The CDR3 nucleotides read TGTGCCAGCAGTTTACAGGGGTTCACTGAAGCTTTCTTT.

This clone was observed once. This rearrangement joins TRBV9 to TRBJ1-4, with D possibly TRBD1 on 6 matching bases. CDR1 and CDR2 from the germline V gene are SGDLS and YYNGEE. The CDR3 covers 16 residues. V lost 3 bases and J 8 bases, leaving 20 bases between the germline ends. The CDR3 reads CASSAAPTGFGEKLFF. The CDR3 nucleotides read TGTGCCAGCAGCGCCGCACCGACAGGTTTCGGGGAAAAACTGTTTTTT.

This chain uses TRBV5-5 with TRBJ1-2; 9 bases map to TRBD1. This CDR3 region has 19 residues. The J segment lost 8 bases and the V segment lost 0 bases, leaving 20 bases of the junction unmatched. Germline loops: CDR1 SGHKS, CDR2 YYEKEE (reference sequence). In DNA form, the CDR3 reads TGTGCCAGCAGCTTGGACCTCATACAGGGGGCGCGTCTCACAAGGGGCTACACCTTC. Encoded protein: CASSLDLIQGARLTRGYTF.

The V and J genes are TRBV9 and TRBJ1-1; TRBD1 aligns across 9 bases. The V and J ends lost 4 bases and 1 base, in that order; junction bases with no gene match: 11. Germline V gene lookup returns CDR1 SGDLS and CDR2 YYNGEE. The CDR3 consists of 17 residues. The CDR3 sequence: CASSPRSTGGPNTEAFF. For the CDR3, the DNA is TGTGCCAGCAGCCCACGTTCGACAGGGGGTCCGAACACTGAAGCTTTCTTT.

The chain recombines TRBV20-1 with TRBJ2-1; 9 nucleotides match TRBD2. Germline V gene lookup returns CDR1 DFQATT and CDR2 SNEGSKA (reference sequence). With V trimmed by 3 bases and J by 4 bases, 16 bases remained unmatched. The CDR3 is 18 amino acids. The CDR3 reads CSASSSLRGLATYNEQFF. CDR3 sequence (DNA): TGCAGTGCTAGTTCGAGTTTGCGTGGACTAGCGACGTACAATGAGCAGTTCTTC.

CDR3 amino acids: CAWTPVTTYSAYEQYF. CDR3 sequence (DNA): TGTGCCTGGACTCCCGTGACAACGTATAGCGCCTACGAGCAGTACTTC. The rearrangement links TRBV30 to TRBJ2-7; weak D call: TRBD2 (5 bases). Trimming took off 4 bases at V and 2 bases at J, with 21 bases between the two ends. The germline gives CDR1 GTSNPN, CDR2 SVGIG (reference sequence). CDR3 size: 16 residues.

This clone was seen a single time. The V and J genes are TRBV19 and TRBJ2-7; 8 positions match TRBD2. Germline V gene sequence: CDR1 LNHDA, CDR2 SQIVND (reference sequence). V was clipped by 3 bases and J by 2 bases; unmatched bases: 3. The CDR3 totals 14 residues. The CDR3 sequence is CASSIGLATYEQYF. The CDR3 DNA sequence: TGTGCCAGTAGTATTGGACTAGCTACCTACGAGCAGTACTTC.

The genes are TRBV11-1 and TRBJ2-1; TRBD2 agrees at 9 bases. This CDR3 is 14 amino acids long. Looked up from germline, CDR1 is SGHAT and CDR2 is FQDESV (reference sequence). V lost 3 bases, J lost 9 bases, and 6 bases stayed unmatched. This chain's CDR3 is CASSLAGGPVEQFF. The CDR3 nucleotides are TGTGCCAGCAGCTTGGCGGGGGGGCCTGTTGAGCAGTTCTTC.

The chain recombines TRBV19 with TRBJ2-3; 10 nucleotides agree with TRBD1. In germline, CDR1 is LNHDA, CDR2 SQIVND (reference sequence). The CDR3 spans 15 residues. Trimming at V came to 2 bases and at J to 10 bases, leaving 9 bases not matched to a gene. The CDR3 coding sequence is TGTGCCAGTAGTATACCGGGACAGGGGCGCTTATCGCAGTATTTT. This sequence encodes CASSIPGQGRLSQYF. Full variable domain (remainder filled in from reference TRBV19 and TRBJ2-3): DGGITQSPKYLFRKEGQNVTLSCEQNLNHDAMYWYRQDPGQGLRLIYYSQIVNDFQKGDIAEGYSVSREKKESFPLTVTSAQKNPTAFYLCASSIPGQGRLSQYFGPGTRLTVL.

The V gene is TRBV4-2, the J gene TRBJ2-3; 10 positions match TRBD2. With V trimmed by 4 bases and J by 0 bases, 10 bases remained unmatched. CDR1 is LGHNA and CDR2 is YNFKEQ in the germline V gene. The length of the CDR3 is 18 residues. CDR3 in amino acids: CASSPSGRGLGSTDTQYF. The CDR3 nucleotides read TGTGCCAGCAGCCCCAGCGGGAGGGGATTGGGTAGCACAGATACGCAGTATTTT.

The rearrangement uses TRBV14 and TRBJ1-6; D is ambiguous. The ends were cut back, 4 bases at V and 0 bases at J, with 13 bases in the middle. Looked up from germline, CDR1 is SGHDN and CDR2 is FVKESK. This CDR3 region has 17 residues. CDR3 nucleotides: TGTGCCAGCAGCCCGCGCGCGGGGAGCTCCTATAATTCACCCCTCCACTTT. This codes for CASSPRAGSSYNSPLHF.

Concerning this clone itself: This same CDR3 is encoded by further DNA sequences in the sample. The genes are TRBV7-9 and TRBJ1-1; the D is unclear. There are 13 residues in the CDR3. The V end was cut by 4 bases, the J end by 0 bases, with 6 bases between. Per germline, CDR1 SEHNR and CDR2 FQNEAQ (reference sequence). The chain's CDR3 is CASSSLMNTEAFF. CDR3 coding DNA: TGTGCCAGCAGCTCCCTAATGAACACTGAAGCTTTCTTT.

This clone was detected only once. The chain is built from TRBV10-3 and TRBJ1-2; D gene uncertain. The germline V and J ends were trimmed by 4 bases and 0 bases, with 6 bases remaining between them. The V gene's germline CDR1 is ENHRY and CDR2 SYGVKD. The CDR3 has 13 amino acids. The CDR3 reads CAISAEANYGYTF. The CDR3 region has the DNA TGTGCCATCAGTGCAGAAGCTAACTATGGCTACACCTTC.

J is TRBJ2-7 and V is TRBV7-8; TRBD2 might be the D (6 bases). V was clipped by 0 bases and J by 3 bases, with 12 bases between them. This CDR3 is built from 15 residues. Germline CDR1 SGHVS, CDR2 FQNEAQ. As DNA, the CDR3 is TGTGCCAGCAGCTTAGCCCCGGGAGAAGACTACGAGCAGTACTTC. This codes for CASSLAPGEDYEQYF.

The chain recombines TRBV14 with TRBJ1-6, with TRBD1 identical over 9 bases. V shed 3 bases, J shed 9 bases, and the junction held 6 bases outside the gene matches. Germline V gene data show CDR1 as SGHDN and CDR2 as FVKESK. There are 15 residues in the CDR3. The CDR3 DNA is TGTGCCAGCAGCCAGACAGGGGGGGGAATTTCACCCCTCCACTTT. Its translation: CASSQTGGGISPLHF.

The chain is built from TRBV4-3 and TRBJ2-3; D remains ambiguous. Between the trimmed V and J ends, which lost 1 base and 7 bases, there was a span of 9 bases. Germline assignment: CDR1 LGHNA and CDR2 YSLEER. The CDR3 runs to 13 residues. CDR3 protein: CASSQASGHTQYF. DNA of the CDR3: TGCGCCAGCAGCCAAGCGTCGGGTCATACGCAGTATTTT.

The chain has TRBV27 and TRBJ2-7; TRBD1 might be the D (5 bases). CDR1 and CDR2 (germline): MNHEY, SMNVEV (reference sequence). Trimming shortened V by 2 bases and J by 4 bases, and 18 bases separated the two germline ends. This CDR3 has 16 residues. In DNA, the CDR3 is TGTGCCAGCAGTTTAAAGGGGCCGCCCTCGCTGTACGAGCAGTACTTC. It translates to CASSLKGPPSLYEQYF.

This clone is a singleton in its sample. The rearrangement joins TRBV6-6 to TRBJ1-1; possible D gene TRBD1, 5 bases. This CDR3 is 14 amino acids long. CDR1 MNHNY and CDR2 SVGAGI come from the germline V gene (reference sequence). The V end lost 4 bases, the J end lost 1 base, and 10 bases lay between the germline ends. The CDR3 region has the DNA TGTGCCAGCAGTTCCTCGACAGAGAACACTGAAGCTTTCTTT. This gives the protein CASSSSTENTEAFF.

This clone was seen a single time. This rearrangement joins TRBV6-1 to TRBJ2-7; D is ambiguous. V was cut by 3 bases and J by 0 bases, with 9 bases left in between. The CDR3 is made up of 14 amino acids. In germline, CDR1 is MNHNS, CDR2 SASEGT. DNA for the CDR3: TGTGCCAGCAGTGATGAGACTTTCTCCTACGAGCAGTACTTC. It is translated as CASSDETFSYEQYF.

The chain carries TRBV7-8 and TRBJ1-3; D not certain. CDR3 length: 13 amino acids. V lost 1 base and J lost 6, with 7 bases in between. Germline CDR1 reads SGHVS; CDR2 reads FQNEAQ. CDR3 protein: CASSLDVVNTIYF. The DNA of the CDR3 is TGTGCCAGCAGCTTAGACGTAGTAAACACCATATATTTT.

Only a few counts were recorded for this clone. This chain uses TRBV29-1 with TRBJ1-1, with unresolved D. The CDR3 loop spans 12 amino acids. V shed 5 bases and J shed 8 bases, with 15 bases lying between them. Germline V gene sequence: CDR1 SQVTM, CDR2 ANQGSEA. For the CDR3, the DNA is TGCAGCGTTCGTGGCAGAGGGCGAGAAGCTTTCTTT. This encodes CSVRGRGREAFF.

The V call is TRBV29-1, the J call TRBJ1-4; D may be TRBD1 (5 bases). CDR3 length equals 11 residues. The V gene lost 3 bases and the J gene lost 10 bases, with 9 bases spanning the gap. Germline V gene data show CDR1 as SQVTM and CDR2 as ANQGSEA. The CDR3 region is CSVEGGGKLFF. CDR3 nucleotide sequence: TGCAGCGTTGAGGGGGGGGGAAAACTGTTTTTT.

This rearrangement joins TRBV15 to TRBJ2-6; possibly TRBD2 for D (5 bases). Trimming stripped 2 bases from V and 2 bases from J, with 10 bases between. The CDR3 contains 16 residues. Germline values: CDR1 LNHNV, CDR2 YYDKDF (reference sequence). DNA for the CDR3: TGTGCCACCAGCAGACACTTCGGGGCTGGGGCCAACGTCCTGACTTTC. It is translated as CATSRHFGAGANVLTF.

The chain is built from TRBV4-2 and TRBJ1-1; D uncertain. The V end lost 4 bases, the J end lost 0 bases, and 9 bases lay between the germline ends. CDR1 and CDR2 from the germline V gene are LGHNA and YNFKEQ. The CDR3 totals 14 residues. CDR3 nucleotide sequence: TGTGCCAGCAGCCTAGGAGTGGTGAACACTGAAGCTTTCTTT. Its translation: CASSLGVVNTEAFF.

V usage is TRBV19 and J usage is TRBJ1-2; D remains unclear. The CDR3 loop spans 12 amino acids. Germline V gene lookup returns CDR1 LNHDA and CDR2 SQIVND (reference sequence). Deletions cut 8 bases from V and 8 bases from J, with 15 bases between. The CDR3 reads CASGDGRFGYTF. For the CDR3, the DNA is TGTGCCAGTGGAGATGGGAGGTTCGGCTACACCTTC.

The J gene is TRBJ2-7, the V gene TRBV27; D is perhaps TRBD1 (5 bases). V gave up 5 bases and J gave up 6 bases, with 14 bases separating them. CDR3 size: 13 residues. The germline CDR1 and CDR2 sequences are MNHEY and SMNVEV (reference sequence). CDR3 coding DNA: TGTGCCAGCAGTGAGCAGGGATCGAGCGAGCAGTACTTC. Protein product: CASSEQGSSEQYF.